The rows below give T cell receptor beta chains drawn from one sample of a study of T cell responses to AZD1222 COVID-19 vaccine. The method was immunoSEQ multiplex PCR; TCRdb's version includes in-frame clones alone and lacks a portion of them. The sample lists around 270,000 clones, around 93% occurring once. The material sequenced was peripheral blood, taken 28 days after the second AZD1222 dose. Receptor source: an adult who received the AZD1222 COVID-19 vaccine. CDR3s include the opening cysteine and the closing phenylalanine or tryptophan. The D gene is left open where the match is weak. Clone size is shown for a subset of rows, as once, few, many or a class of expanded clone.

d_call	v_call	clone_size	j_call	cdr3_nt	cdr3_aa
-	TRBV12-3/TRBV12-4	-	TRBJ2-1	TGTGCCAGCGCCTCCCCCGGGGGAGAGCAGTTCTTC	CASASPGGEQFF
-	TRBV10-3	-	TRBJ2-6	TGTGCCACCGGGCGCGCGGCGCGGGGATCTGGGGCCAACGTCCTGACTTTC	CATGRAARGSGANVLTF
-	TRBV2	-	TRBJ2-2	TGTGCCAGCAGCGAAGACACCGGGGAGCTGTTTTTT	CASSEDTGELFF
TRBD1	TRBV7-9	-	TRBJ1-4	TGTGCCAGCAGCTTAGAAGGACAGGGGCTTAATGAAAAACTGTTTTTT	CASSLEGQGLNEKLFF
-	TRBV5-5	-	TRBJ1-1	TGTGCCAGCAGCTCGGACGAACGAGCTTTCTTT	CASSSDERAFF
-	TRBV5-1	-	TRBJ2-7	TGCGCCAGCAGCTTGGGAAGGCGTAACGCCTACGAGCAGTACTTC	CASSLGRRNAYEQYF
TRBD1	TRBV27	-	TRBJ1-4	TGTGCCAGCAGTAGGGGGCCCCATACGACTAATGAAAAACTGTTTTTT	CASSRGPHTTNEKLFF
TRBD2	TRBV27	-	TRBJ2-5	TGTGCCAGCAGTCCCGCACTAGCGGCCGTCCGGGAGACCCAGTACTTC	CASSPALAAVRETQYF
-	TRBV2	-	TRBJ1-5	TGTGCCAGCAGTGATGTAGGGAGGGGCAATCAGCCCCAGCATTTT	CASSDVGRGNQPQHF
-	TRBV25-1	-	TRBJ1-1	TGTGCCAGCAGTGAATATTCAGGGAGGACTGAAGCTTTCTTT	CASSEYSGRTEAFF
TRBD1	TRBV28	once	TRBJ1-2	TGTGCCAGCAGTTCCCCGGCCCGGAAGACAGGGCACTATGGCTACACCTTC	CASSSPARKTGHYGYTF
-	TRBV5-4	-	TRBJ1-1	TGTGCCAGCAGCTTGGCCGGGGCGAACACTGAAGCTTTCTTT	CASSLAGANTEAFF
TRBD1	TRBV28	-	TRBJ1-1	TGTGCCAGCAGTCCCGGACAGGGGGCCGGTACTGAAGCTTTCTTT	CASSPGQGAGTEAFF
-	TRBV7-9	-	TRBJ1-2	TGTGCCAGCAGTCCACAGGAGGGGGGCTACACCTTC	CASSPQEGGYTF
-	TRBV7-8	-	TRBJ2-2	TGTGCCAGCAGCTTAGTGCAGCCTAACACCGGGGAGCTGTTTTTT	CASSLVQPNTGELFF
-	TRBV7-8	once	TRBJ2-3	TGTGCCAGCAGCCACTCGCGGGCGGGTGGCACAGATACGCAGTATTTT	CASSHSRAGGTDTQYF
-	TRBV5-1	-	TRBJ1-5	TGCGCCAGCAGCTTGGCCACAGATCAGCCCCAGCATTTT	CASSLATDQPQHF
-	TRBV28	-	TRBJ2-1	TGTGCCAGCAGTAATCTTCTTGAGCAGTTCTTC	CASSNLLEQFF
-	TRBV6-1	-	TRBJ1-1	TGTGCCAGCAGTGAAAGTAGAGGGGGCACTGAAGCTTTCTTT	CASSESRGGTEAFF
-	TRBV10-2	-	TRBJ1-1	TGCGCCAGCACCCCGAGCGGGGCGGGCACTGAAGCTTTCTTT	CASTPSGAGTEAFF
-	TRBV3-1/TRBV3-2	-	TRBJ1-3	TGTGCCAGCAGCCAAGGTACGGGCTCAGGAAACACCATATATTTT	CASSQGTGSGNTIYF
-	TRBV7-2	once	TRBJ1-3	TGTGCCAGCAGCTTAACGGGGGGTCCTGGAAACACCATATATTTT	CASSLTGGPGNTIYF